This record concerns one TCR beta chain sequence. The source of the sample is a study of T cell clonotyping in hematopoietic cell transplantation. The germline V gene has CDR1 SGHVS and CDR2 FQNEAQ. Unmatched junction bases numbered 3, after V lost 4 bases and J lost 4 bases. There are 13 residues in the CDR3. The method was immunoSEQ multiplex PCR; TCRdb's version includes in-frame clones alone and lacks a portion of them. This table holds 10,000 to 15,000 clones, around 68% found once. The sequence derives from a male patient aged 55-69 years who had an allogeneic stem cell transplant from an unrelated donor, so the T cells may come from the graft donor. Some clones in this sample may be carry-over from other donors' samples. Sequencing used peripheral blood mononuclear cells, obtained 180 days after allogeneic stem cell transplant. The genes are TRBV7-8 and TRBJ2-5; TRBD1 matches at 7 bases. CDR3 nucleotides: TGTGCCAGCAGCTCCAGGGGGTTAGAGACCCAGTACTTC. Protein: CASSSRGLETQYF.